Given below is one T cell receptor beta chain in context. Per germline, CDR1 MDHEN and CDR2 SYDVKM. The CDR3 extends over 17 amino acids. V lost 6 bases, J lost 0 bases, and 15 bases lay in between. The protocol was immunoSEQ multiplex PCR, while the TCRdb copy is restricted to in-frame clones and leaves out a portion. The top ten clones hold about 1.2% of a sample with more than 55,000 clones, around nine tenths of them seen once. The data were taken from a study of T cell changes during pregnancy in multiple sclerosis. The sequence was collected from a female donor with multiple sclerosis, enrolled in a pregnancy study. The V call is TRBV28, the J call TRBJ2-6, with a weak D call TRBD1 (5 bases). Here the sequenced sample was peripheral blood, taken in the third trimester of pregnancy. This CDR3 is CASSSAGPHSGANVLTF. As DNA, the CDR3 is TGTGCCAGCAGCTCGGCAGGGCCCCACTCTGGGGCCAACGTCCTGACTTTC.